Sequencing of this TCR beta chain was carried out in a study of cytomegalovirus exposure and HLA in healthy donors. About the study: The study's early data release held 75 million to 95 million unique TCRs from HLA-typed donors. Study-wide points: Specific recognition of CMV antigens was confirmed in vitro for a few chains (all CMV-associated). Common viral pathogens seemed to be connected with several of the most significant clusters, according to a later analysis.

Primers: 60 Vbeta forward and 13 Jbeta reverse. Profiling relied on immunoSEQ multiplex PCR, and the TCRdb table lists in-frame clones only, not all of them. Of roughly 100,000 clones in the sample, roughly two thirds were seen once. This CDR3 contains 14 residues. Trimming pared 2 bases from V and 1 base from J, leaving 7 bases between. Germline CDR1 is SGHNT and CDR2 is YYREEE (reference sequence). With regard to this clone: What it recognizes is unknown.

This receptor was identified in a man under 40 in good health and CMV-seronegative. The rearrangement links TRBV5-4 to TRBJ2-1; D remains unclear. The specimen sequenced was PBMCs. The CDR3 protein is CASSLGRSYNEQFF. As DNA, the CDR3 is TGTGCCAGCAGCTTAGGCAGGTCCTACAATGAGCAGTTCTTC.